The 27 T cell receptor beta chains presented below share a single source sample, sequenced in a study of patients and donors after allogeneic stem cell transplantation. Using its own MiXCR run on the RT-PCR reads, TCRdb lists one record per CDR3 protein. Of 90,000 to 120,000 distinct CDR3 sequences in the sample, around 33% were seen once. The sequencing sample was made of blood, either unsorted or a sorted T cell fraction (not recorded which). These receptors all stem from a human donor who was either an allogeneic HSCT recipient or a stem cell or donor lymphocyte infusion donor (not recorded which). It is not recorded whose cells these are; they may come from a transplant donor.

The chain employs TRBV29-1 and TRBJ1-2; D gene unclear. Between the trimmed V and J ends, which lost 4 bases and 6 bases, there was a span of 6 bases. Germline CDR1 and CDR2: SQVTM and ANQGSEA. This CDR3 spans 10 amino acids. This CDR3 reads CSVGEDGYTF. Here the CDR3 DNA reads TGCAGCGTTGGGGAGGATGGCTACACCTTC.

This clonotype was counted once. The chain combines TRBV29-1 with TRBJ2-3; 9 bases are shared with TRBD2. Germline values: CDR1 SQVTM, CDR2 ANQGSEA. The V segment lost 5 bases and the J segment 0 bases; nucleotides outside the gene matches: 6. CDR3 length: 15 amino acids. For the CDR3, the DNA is TGCAGCGTTATTCCGGGACTAGCCAGCACAGATACGCAGTATTTT. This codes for CSVIPGLASTDTQYF.

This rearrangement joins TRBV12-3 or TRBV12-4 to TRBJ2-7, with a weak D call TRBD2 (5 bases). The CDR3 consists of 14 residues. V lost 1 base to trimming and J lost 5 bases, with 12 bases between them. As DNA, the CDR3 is TGTGCCAGCAGTTTAGAATCTGGGGAGCACGAGCAGTACTTC. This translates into CASSLESGEHEQYF.

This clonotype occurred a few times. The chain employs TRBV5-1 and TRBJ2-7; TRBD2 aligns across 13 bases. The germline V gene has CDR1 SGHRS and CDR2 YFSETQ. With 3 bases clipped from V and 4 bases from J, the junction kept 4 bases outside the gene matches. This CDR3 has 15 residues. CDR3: CASSWGLAGSYEQYF. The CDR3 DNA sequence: TGCGCCAGCAGCTGGGGACTAGCGGGAAGTTACGAGCAGTACTTC.

This chain's CDR3 is CATSRDWVDTQYF. In DNA, the CDR3 is TGTGCCACCAGCAGAGATTGGGTAGATACGCAGTATTTT. The chain recombines TRBV15 with TRBJ2-3; D is undetermined. The CDR3 length is 13 residues. The germline V gene encodes CDR1 LNHNV and CDR2 YYDKDF (reference sequence). Trimming shortened V by 0 bases and J by 5 bases, and 6 bases separated the two germline ends. Full variable domain (remainder filled in from reference TRBV15 and TRBJ2-3): DAMVIQNPRYQVTQFGKPVTLSCSQTLNHNVMYWYQQKSSQAPKLLFHYYDKDFNNEADTPDNFQSRRPNTSFCFLDIRSPGLGDTAMYLCATSRDWVDTQYFGPGTRLTVL.

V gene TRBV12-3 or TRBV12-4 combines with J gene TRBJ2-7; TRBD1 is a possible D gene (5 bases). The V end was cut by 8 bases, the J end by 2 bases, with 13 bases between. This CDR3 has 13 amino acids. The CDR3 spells CASGRQLTYEQYF. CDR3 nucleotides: TGTGCCAGCGGACGACAGCTAACCTACGAGCAGTACTTC.

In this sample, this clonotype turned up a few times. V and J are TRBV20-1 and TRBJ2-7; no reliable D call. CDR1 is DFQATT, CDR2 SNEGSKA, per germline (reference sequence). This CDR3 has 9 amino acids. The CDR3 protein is CRAYYEQYF. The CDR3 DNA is TGCAGGGCATATTACGAGCAGTACTTC.

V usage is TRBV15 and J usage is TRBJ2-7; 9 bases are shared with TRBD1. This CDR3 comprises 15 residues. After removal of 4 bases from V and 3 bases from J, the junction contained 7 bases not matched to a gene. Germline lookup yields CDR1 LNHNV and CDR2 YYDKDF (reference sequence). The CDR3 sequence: CATSTLRDRVYEQYF. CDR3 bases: TGTGCCACCAGCACCCTCCGGGACAGGGTCTACGAGCAGTACTTC.

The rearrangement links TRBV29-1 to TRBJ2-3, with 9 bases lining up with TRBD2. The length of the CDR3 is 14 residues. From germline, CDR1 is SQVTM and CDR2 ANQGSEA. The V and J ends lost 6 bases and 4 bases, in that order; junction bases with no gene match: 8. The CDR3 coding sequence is TGCAGCGTGAATAGCGGGAGCTTGGCAGATACGCAGTATTTT. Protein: CSVNSGSLADTQYF.

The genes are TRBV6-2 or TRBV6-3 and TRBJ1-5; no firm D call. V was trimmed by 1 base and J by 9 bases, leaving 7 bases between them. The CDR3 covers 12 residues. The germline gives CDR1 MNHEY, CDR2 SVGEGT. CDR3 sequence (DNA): TGTGCCAGCAGTTACTACGGTTCGCCCCAGCATTTT. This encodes CASSYYGSPQHF.

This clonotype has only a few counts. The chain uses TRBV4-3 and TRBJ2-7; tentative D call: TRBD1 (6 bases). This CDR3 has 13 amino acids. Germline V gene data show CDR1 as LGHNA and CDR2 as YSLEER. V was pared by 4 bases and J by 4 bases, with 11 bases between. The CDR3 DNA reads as TGCGCCAGCAGCCGGCTAGGGGGATACGAGCAGTACTTC. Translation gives CASSRLGGYEQYF.

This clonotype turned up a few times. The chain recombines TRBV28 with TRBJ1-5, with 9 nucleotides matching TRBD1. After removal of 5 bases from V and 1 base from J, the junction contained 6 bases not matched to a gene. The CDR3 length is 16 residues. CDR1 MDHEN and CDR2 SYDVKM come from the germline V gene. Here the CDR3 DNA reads TGTGCCAGCAGTGGGGAGGACAGGGGAAGCAATCAGCCCCAGCATTTT. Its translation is CASSGEDRGSNQPQHF.

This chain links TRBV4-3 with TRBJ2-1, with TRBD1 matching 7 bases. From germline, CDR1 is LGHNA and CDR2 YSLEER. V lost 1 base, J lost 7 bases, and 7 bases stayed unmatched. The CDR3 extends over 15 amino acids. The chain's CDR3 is CASSQGDARGNEQFF. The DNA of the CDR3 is TGCGCCAGCAGCCAAGGCGACGCCAGGGGGAATGAGCAGTTCTTC.

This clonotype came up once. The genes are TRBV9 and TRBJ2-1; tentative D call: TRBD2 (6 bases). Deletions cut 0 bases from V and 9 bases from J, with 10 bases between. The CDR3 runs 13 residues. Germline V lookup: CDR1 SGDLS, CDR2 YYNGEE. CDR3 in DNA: TGTGCCAGCAGCGTAGGACTAGTCGGTGAGCAGTTCTTC. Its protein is CASSVGLVGEQFF.

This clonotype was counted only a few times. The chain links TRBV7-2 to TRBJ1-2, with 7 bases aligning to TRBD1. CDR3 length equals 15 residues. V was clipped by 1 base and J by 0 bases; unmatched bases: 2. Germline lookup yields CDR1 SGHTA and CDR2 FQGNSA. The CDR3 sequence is CASSLEGGPNYGYTF. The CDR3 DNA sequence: TGTGCCAGCAGCTTAGAAGGGGGCCCTAACTATGGCTACACCTTC.

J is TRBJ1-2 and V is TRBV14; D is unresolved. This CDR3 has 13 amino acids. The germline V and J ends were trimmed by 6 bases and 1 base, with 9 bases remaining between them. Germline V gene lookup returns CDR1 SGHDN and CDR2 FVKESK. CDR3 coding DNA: TGTGCCAGCAGTCCTCTGCTTAACTATGGCTACACCTTC. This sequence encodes CASSPLLNYGYTF.

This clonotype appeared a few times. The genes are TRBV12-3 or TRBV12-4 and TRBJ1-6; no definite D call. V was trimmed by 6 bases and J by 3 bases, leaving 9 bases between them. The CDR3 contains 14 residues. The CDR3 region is CASSQRHYNSPLHF. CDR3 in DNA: TGTGCCAGCAGCCAAAGACACTATAATTCACCCCTCCACTTT.

The CDR3 bases are TGTGCCAGCACCCTTTCCTGGGACTCCTACGAGCAGTACTTC. This codes for CASTLSWDSYEQYF. The V call is TRBV28, the J call TRBJ2-7; D uncertain. The germline CDR1 and CDR2 sequences are MDHEN and SYDVKM. CDR3 length equals 14 residues. V shed 7 bases and J shed 0 bases, with 13 bases lying between them.

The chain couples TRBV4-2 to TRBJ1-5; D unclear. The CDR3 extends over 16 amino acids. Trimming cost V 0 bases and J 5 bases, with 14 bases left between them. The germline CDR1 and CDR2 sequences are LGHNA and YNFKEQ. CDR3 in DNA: TGTGCCAGCAGCCAAGATTCCGGACTTGGCCATCAGCCCCAGCATTTT. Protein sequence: CASSQDSGLGHQPQHF.

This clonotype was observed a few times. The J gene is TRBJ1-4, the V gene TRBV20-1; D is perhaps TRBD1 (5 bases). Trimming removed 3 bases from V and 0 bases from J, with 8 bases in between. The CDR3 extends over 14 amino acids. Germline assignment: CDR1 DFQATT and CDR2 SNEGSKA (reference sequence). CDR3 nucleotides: TGCAGTGCTAGCCCCAGGGCAACTAATGAAAAACTGTTTTTT. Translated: CSASPRATNEKLFF.

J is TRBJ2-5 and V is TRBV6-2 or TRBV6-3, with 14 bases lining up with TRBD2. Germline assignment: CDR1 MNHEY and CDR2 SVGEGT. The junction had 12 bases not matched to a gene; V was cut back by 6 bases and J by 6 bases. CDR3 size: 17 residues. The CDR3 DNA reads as TGTGCCAGCAGAGAGACTAGCGGGAGGGCCATCATGAAGACCCAGTACTTC. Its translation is CASRETSGRAIMKTQYF.

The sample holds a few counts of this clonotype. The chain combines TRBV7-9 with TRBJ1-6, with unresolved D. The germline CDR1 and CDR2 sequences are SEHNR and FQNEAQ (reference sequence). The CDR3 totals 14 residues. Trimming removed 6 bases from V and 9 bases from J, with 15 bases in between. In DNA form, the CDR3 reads TGTGCCAGCAGGACGGGGAAAGTGGGTTCACCCCTCCACTTT. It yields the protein CASRTGKVGSPLHF.

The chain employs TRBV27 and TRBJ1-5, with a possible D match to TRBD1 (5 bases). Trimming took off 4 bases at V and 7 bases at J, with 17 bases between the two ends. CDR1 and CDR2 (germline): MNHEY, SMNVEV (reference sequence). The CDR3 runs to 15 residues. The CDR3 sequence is CASSYSGRWGQPQHF. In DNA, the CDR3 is TGTGCCAGCAGTTACTCAGGACGGTGGGGGCAGCCCCAGCATTTT.

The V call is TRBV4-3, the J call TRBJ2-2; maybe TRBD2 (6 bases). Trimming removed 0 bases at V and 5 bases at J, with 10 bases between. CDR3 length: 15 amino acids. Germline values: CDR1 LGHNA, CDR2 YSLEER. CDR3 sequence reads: CASSQDGGATGELFF. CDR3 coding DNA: TGCGCCAGCAGCCAAGATGGAGGGGCGACCGGGGAGCTGTTTTTT.

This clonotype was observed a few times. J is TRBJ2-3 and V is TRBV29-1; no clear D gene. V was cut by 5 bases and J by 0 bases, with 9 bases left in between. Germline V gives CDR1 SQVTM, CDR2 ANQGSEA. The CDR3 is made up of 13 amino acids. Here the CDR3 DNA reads TGCAGCGTTCGAGGAGATAGCACAGATACGCAGTATTTT. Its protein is CSVRGDSTDTQYF.

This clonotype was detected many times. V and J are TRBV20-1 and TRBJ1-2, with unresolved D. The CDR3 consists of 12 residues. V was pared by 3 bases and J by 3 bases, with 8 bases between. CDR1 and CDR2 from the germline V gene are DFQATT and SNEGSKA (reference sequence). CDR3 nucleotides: TGCAGTGCTAGTAAGGAGGACTATGGCTACACCTTC. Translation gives CSASKEDYGYTF.

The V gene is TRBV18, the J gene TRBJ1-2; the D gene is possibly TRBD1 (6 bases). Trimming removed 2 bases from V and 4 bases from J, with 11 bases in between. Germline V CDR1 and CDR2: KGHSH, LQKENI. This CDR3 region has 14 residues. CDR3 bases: TGTGCCAGCTCACCAGGGGGGCGCGCCTATGGCTACACCTTC. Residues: CASSPGGRAYGYTF.